The rows below give T cell receptor beta chains drawn from one sample of a study of blood T cells in healthy people across ages. TCRdb processed the 5' RACE reads anew with MiXCR; each CDR3 protein has one entry. Of about 970,000 distinct CDR3 sequences listed, roughly 51% were seen once; the top ten hold around 21%. Specimen: blood. Every receptor here comes from a woman aged 55 to 70 in good health. Each CDR3 is given without its conserved first and last residue.

j_call v_call cdr3_aa
TRBJ2-3 TRBV20-1 SAKGLVGELTDTQY
TRBJ2-7 TRBV3-1 ASSQSRVEQY
TRBJ2-1 TRBV7-2 ASSRQGFDEQF
TRBJ1-1 TRBV18 ASSQGRGAEAF
TRBJ2-1 TRBV15 ATSRDISYEQF
TRBJ2-7 TRBV3-1 ASSQFPRLSSHEQY
TRBJ2-5 TRBV15 ATSRERGAEETQY
TRBJ2-1 TRBV10-3 AISESKPNGQF
TRBJ2-1 TRBV28 ASSLGTGSTNEQF
TRBJ2-5 TRBV29-1 SVEAPLAGQYGQY
TRBJ2-3 TRBV5-1 ASKGTSTSTDTQY
TRBJ1-1 TRBV5-1 ASSMDRGDCEAF
TRBJ2-4 TRBV27 ASSLIGTGGNIQY
TRBJ2-3 TRBV12-3/TRBV12-4 ASTPRGLSTDTQY
TRBJ2-7 TRBV20-1 SARGLAAPYEQY
TRBJ2-3 TRBV24-1 ATSDTPDTQY
NA TRBV28 ASSTGGNLYEQY
TRBJ2-1 TRBV28 ASSPGLAGVKSEQF
TRBJ2-7 TRBV10-3 AIRDPGQSSYEQY
TRBJ2-7 TRBV3-1 ASSPGPLAYEQY
TRBJ2-7 TRBV6-1 ASRGTGVSSYEQY
TRBJ1-1 TRBV4-1 ASSHPVRDRGLAF
TRBJ2-1 TRBV7-2 ASSLGGRVQF
TRBJ2-3 TRBV10-1 ASSISASGSADTQY
TRBJ2-1 TRBV4-2 ASSQLRNEQF
TRBJ1-2 TRBV1 TSSQERGEANYGYT
TRBJ2-1 TRBV12-3/TRBV12-4 ASRSGGGTSDPLDEQF
TRBJ1-5 TRBV3-1 ASSRTGARPQH
TRBJ2-3 TRBV7-2 ASSFDTRGDTQY
TRBJ2-5 TRBV10-3 AISTGTGETQY
TRBJ2-5 TRBV20-1 SAGKETQY
TRBJ2-2 TRBV27 ASSPLTGELF
TRBJ1-5 TRBV4-2 ASSQGALSLGGSNQPQH
TRBJ2-7 TRBV28 ASSLLGAGGSYEQY
TRBJ2-7 TRBV11-2 ASSLGRGRAGPYEQY
TRBJ1-1 TRBV2 ASRRQGCEAF
TRBJ2-3 TRBV7-2 ASSPGGGSTDTQY
TRBJ2-5 TRBV5-5 ASSIGLASTETQY
TRBJ2-1 TRBV3-1 ASSPGTGSPYNEQF
TRBJ2-7 TRBV12-3/TRBV12-4 ASSVSGIYEQY
TRBJ2-7 TRBV11-2 ASSYLGDLGYEQY
TRBJ1-6 TRBV6-6 ASSYSGLDNSPPH
TRBJ1-1 TRBV29-1 SVAGRGRTEAF
TRBJ1-5 TRBV7-8 ASSLGRVSYQPQH
TRBJ2-5 TRBV3-1 ASSPGGYNEQY